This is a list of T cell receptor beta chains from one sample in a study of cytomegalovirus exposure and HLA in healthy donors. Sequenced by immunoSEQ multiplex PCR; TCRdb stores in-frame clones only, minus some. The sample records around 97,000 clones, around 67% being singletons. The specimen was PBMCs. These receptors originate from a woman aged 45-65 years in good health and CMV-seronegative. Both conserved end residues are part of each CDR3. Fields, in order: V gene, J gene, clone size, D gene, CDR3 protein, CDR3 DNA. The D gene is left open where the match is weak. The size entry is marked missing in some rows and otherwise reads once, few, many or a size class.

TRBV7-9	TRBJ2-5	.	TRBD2	CASTPRGGGQETQYF	TGTGCCAGCACCCCTCGGGGGGGAGGGCAAGAGACCCAGTACTTC
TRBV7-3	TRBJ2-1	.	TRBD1	CASSSRTGSRDEQFF	TGTGCCAGCAGCTCAAGGACAGGTTCCCGTGATGAGCAGTTCTTC
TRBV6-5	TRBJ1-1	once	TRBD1	CASRSGQWNTEAFF	TGTGCCAGCAGATCGGGACAGTGGAACACTGAAGCTTTCTTT
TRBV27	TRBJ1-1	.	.	CASSLWAGLMNTEAFF	TGTGCCAGCAGTTTGTGGGCAGGCTTAATGAACACTGAAGCTTTCTTT
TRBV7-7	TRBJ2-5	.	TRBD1	CASSLASGGGEETQYF	TGTGCCAGCAGCTTAGCTTCAGGGGGCGGCGAAGAGACCCAGTACTTC
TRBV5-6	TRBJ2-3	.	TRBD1	CASSLGMTGRDTQYF	TGTGCCAGCAGCTTGGGTATGACAGGGCGAGATACGCAGTATTTT
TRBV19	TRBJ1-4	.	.	CASSKGANEKLFF	TGTGCCAGTAGTAAGGGGGCTAATGAAAAACTGTTTTTT
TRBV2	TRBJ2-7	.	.	CATHRERSSYEQYF	TGTGCCACACACAGGGAGCGGAGCTCCTACGAGCAGTACTTC
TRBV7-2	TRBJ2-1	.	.	CASSTRLGRHDEQFF	TGTGCCAGCAGCACCCGACTAGGGAGGCATGATGAGCAGTTCTTC
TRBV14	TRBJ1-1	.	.	CASSLMETGDTEAFF	TGTGCCAGCAGCCTCATGGAAACGGGGGACACTGAAGCTTTCTTT
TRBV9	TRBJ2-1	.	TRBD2	CASSAAFSGSLYNEQFF	TGTGCCAGCAGCGCCGCCTTTAGCGGGAGCCTCTACAATGAGCAGTTCTTC
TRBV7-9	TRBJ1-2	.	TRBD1	CASSLRGLKLFNYGYTF	TGTGCCAGCAGCTTAAGGGGGCTTAAACTCTTCAACTATGGCTACACCTTC
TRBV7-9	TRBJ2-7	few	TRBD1	CASSAPGQPYEQYF	TGTGCCAGCAGCGCACCGGGACAGCCATACGAGCAGTACTTC
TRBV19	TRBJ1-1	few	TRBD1	CASVTGTGLNTEAFF	TGTGCCAGTGTAACCGGGACAGGACTAAACACTGAAGCTTTCTTT
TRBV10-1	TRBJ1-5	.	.	CASSPVQGGQPQHF	TGCGCCAGCAGCCCGGTTCAGGGAGGGCAGCCCCAGCATTTT
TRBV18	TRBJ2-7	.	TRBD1	CASSPGQGMDEQYF	TGTGCCAGCTCACCGGGACAGGGGATGGACGAGCAGTACTTC
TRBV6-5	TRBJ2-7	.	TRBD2	CASSSGLAGEQYF	TGTGCCAGCAGTTCAGGACTAGCTGGCGAGCAGTACTTC
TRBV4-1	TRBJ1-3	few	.	CASSQAGIRNTIYF	TGCGCCAGCAGCCAAGCAGGGATACGAAACACCATATATTTT
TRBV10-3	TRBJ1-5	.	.	CAISSQGKDQPQHF	TGTGCCATCAGTTCACAGGGAAAAGATCAGCCCCAGCATTTT
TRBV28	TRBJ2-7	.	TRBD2	CASSMTSGRAYEQYF	TGTGCCAGCAGCATGACTAGCGGGAGGGCCTACGAGCAGTACTTC
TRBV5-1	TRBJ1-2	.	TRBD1	CASSYGTGGGYGYTF	TGCGCCAGCAGCTACGGGACAGGGGGCGGCTATGGCTACACCTTC
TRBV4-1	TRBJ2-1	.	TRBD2	CASSHQRGGPNEQFF	TGCGCCAGCAGCCACCAGCGGGGGGGCCCGAATGAGCAGTTCTTC
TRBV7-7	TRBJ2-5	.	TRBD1	CASSRDREETQYF	TGTGCCAGCAGCCGGGACAGGGAAGAGACCCAGTACTTC
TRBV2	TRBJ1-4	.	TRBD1	CASSVLGTGLEKLFF	TGTGCCAGCAGCGTCCTCGGGACAGGGTTAGAAAAACTGTTTTTT
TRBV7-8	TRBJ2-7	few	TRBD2	CASSLLGAGGVPYEQYF	TGTGCCAGCAGCTTATTAGGGGCGGGGGGCGTACCCTACGAGCAGTACTTC
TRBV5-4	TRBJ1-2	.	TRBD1	CASSSRDRDGYTF	TGTGCCAGCAGCTCCCGGGACAGGGATGGCTACACCTTC
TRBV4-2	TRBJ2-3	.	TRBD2	CASSPGLAALRDTQYF	TGTGCCAGCAGCCCGGGACTAGCGGCGTTACGAGATACGCAGTATTTT
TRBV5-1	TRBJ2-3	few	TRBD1	CASSYGQGASTDTQYF	TGCGCCAGCAGCTATGGACAGGGGGCTAGCACAGATACGCAGTATTTT
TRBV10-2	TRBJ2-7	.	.	CASRAGAREQYF	TGCGCCAGCAGGGCGGGGGCGCGGGAGCAGTACTTC
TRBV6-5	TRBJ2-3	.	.	CASRLVSGYTDTQYF	TGTGCCAGCAGGCTAGTTAGCGGCTACACAGATACGCAGTATTTT
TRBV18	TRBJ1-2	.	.	CASSPREGYTF	TGTGCCAGCTCACCACGAGAGGGCTACACCTTC
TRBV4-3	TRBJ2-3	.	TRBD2	CASSQDTGTSGTNTQYF	TGCGCCAGCAGCCAAGACACCGGGACTAGCGGGACCAATACGCAGTATTTT
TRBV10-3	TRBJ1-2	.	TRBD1	CAISEGQGTHYGYTF	TGTGCCATCAGTGAGGGACAGGGTACCCACTATGGCTACACCTTC
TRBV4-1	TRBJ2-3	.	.	CASSREASKYF	TGCGCCAGCAGCCGCGAAGCTTCTAAGTATTTT
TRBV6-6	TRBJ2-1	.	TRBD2	CASRPKREWAANEQFF	TGTGCCAGCAGACCTAAGCGGGAGTGGGCTGCGAATGAGCAGTTCTTC
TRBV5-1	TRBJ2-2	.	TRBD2	CASSLGSGRTGELFF	TGCGCCAGCAGCTTGGGTAGCGGGAGGACCGGGGAGCTGTTTTTT
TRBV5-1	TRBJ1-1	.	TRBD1	CASSLEQGAITEAFF	TGCGCCAGCAGCTTGGAACAGGGGGCGATCACTGAAGCTTTCTTT
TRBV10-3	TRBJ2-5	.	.	CAIRGTAGVETQYF	TGTGCCATCAGGGGGACAGCGGGAGTAGAGACCCAGTACTTC
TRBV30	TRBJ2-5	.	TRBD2	CAWSRTSGAETQYF	TGTGCCTGGAGTAGAACTAGCGGGGCGGAGACCCAGTACTTC
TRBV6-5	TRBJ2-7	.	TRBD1	CASSARDRVHEQYF	TGTGCCAGCAGCGCCCGCGACAGGGTCCACGAGCAGTACTTC
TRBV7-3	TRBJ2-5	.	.	CASSLTPAGSDPYQETQYF	TGTGCCAGCAGCTTAACACCCGCCGGTAGCGACCCGTACCAAGAGACCCAGTACTTC
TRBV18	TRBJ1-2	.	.	CASSPGGHYGYTF	TGTGCCAGCTCACCCGGGGGGCACTATGGCTACACCTTC
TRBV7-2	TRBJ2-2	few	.	CASNLGGPNTGELFF	TGTGCCAGCAATTTGGGGGGGCCTAACACCGGGGAGCTGTTTTTT
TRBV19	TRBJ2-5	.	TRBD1	CASSIDLLGTGGGLQETQYF	TGTGCCAGTAGTATAGATCTATTGGGGACAGGGGGCGGGTTACAAGAGACCCAGTACTTC
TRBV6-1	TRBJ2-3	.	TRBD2	CASSAIAGGGGSTDTQYF	TGTGCCAGCAGTGCTATAGCGGGAGGAGGGGGTAGCACAGATACGCAGTATTTT
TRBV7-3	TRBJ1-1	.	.	CASSNKPAGAGYTEAFF	TGTGCCAGCAGCAACAAACCAGCGGGCGCAGGTTACACTGAAGCTTTCTTT
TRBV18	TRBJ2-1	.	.	CASSPGDSRGFSYNEQFF	TGTGCCAGCTCACCGGGTGACAGCCGGGGGTTCTCGTACAATGAGCAGTTCTTC
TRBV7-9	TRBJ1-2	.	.	CASSLGMDRTNYGYTF	TGTGCCAGCAGCTTGGGAATGGACAGAACTAACTATGGCTACACCTTC
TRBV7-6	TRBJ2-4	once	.	CASSLAEGLGTNIQYF	TGTGCCAGCAGCTTAGCGGAGGGGCTGGGCACAAACATTCAGTACTTC
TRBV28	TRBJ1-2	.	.	CASSSPGRVSSYGYTF	TGTGCCAGCAGTTCACCCGGGCGGGTTTCAAGCTATGGCTACACCTTC
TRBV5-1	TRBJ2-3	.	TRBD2	CASSFSGDPTDTQYF	TGCGCCAGCAGCTTTAGCGGGGACCCAACAGATACGCAGTATTTT
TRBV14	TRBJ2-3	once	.	CASSQDLRQYF	TGTGCCAGCAGCCAAGATTTGCGGCAGTATTTT
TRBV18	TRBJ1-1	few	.	CASSHGQQNTEAFF	TGTGCCAGCTCACACGGACAGCAGAACACTGAAGCTTTCTTT
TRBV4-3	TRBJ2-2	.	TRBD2	CASSRGGSLNTGELFF	TGCGCCAGCAGCCGAGGCGGGAGCCTTAACACCGGGGAGCTGTTTTTT
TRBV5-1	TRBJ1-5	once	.	CASSFGVGGNQPQHF	TGCGCCAGCAGCTTCGGTGTGGGAGGCAATCAGCCCCAGCATTTT
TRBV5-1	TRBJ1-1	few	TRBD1	CASSPGTGNTEAFF	TGCGCCAGCAGCCCCGGGACAGGGAACACTGAAGCTTTCTTT
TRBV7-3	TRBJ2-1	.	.	CASSLSAGTYNEQFF	TGTGCCAGCAGCTTAAGTGCGGGTACCTACAATGAGCAGTTCTTC
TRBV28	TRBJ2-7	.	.	CASSFSGTYYEEQYF	TGTGCCAGCAGTTTTTCCGGGACATATTACGAAGAGCAGTACTTC
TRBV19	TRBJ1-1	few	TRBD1	CASRGTGNTEAFF	TGTGCCAGTAGGGGGACAGGGAACACTGAAGCTTTCTTT